These 6 T cell receptor beta chains originate from one sample sequenced in a study of T cell changes during pregnancy in multiple sclerosis. Sequencing used immunoSEQ multiplex PCR; TCRdb keeps in-frame clones, though not all of them. This repertoire shows about 77,000 clones, approximately 89% found once; its top ten account for approximately 2%. The sample in question was peripheral blood, obtained before pregnancy. All receptors derive from a female donor with multiple sclerosis, enrolled in a pregnancy study.

This chain uses TRBV6-4 with TRBJ2-1; TRBD2 agrees at 9 bases. CDR1 and CDR2 from the germline V gene are MRHNA and SNTAGT. Trimming at V came to 3 bases and at J to 4 bases, leaving 4 bases not matched to a gene. The CDR3 covers 15 residues. CDR3 nucleotide sequence: TGTGCCAGCAGTGAGGATAGCGGGAGTTACAATGAGCAGTTCTTC. Translation: CASSEDSGSYNEQFF.

V usage is TRBV5-4 and J usage is TRBJ1-2; 8 bases are a match to TRBD1. Germline V gene data show CDR1 as SGHNT and CDR2 as YYREEE (reference sequence). Trimming cost V 0 bases and J 4 bases; bases outside gene matches: 2. This CDR3 is built from 14 residues. The CDR3 spells CASSLGQGFYGYTF. CDR3 nucleotide sequence: TGTGCCAGCAGCTTGGGACAGGGGTTCTATGGCTACACCTTC.

The sample holds one count of this clone. The CDR3 DNA sequence: TGTGCCAGCAGCGTAGCTCAGGGTAGCGGGGGACGTTATACGCAGTATTTT. The encoded protein is CASSVAQGSGGRYTQYF. This sequence joins TRBV9 and TRBJ2-3; 9 nucleotides line up with TRBD2. V gave up 0 bases and J gave up 7 bases; unmatched junction bases: 12. The CDR3 is 17 residues long. In germline, CDR1 is SGDLS, CDR2 YYNGEE.

J is TRBJ2-7 and V is TRBV6-5; D is possibly TRBD1 (6 bases). Germline V gene data show CDR1 as MNHEY and CDR2 as SVGAGI. V shed 6 bases and J shed 1 base, with 10 bases lying between them. The CDR3 length is 13 residues. The CDR3, as DNA: TGTGCCAGCAGGGACAGAGGATCCTACGAGCAGTACTTC. It encodes CASRDRGSYEQYF.

This chain uses TRBV6-6 with TRBJ1-1; D gene unclear. In germline, CDR1 is MNHNY, CDR2 SVGAGI (reference sequence). The CDR3 extends over 13 amino acids. The germline V and J ends were trimmed by 3 bases and 4 bases, with 9 bases remaining between them. As DNA, the CDR3 is TGTGCCAGCAGTTATCGGGAGGGCACTGAAGCTTTCTTT. Protein: CASSYREGTEAFF.

The rearrangement uses TRBV18 and TRBJ2-3, with a possible D match to TRBD2 (6 bases). The CDR3 is made up of 17 amino acids. The ends were cut back, 3 bases at V and 0 bases at J, with 16 bases in the middle. From germline, CDR1 is KGHSH and CDR2 LQKENI. CDR3 bases: TGTGCCAGCTCACCTGACCGGTCTAGCGTAAGCACAGATACGCAGTATTTT. Protein: CASSPDRSSVSTDTQYF.